A single count supports the clone carrying this T cell receptor beta chain. These data originate in a study of T cells in tumors after PD-1 blockade. Study-level information: Either cemiplimab 350 mg every 2 weeks or pembrolizumab 200 mg every 3 weeks was given. Tumor samples averaged about 26,000 templates (range about 550-99,264) and fewer than 7,500 unique clonotypes.

Generated by immunoSEQ multiplex PCR, the TCRdb table keeps only in-frame clones and is missing some. The table records approximately 10,000 clones, 67% of them present only once. Input was roughly 600 ng to 6,004 ng of genomic DNA from tumor or blood. V was cut by 2 bases and J by 0 bases, with 11 bases left in between. The CDR3 length is 16 residues. Germline lookup yields CDR1 MNHEY and CDR2 SVGEGT. The chain employs TRBV6-2 or TRBV6-3 and TRBJ1-5, with D possibly matching TRBD1 (5 bases). Here the sequenced sample was tumor tissue, taken after anti-PD-1 treatment. The TCR sequence derives from a human donor with basal cell carcinoma. The CDR3 bases are TGTGCCAGCAGTTACGGGGGGTTCTATAGCAATCAGCCCCAGCATTTT. Translation gives CASSYGGFYSNQPQHF.